A single TCR beta chain is shown here with its context. Its antigen is still unknown. Sequenced by immunoSEQ multiplex PCR; TCRdb stores in-frame clones only, minus some. Of tens of thousands of clones listed, around 83% are singletons. Per germline, CDR1 MRHNA and CDR2 SNTAGT. V lost 4 bases, J lost 6 bases, and 3 bases stayed unmatched. This CDR3 has 14 residues. These data originate in a study of identifying expanded T cells in peripheral blood. Broader study findings: Clone count variance between roughly 2-week samples rose with total template count. Over about two and four weeks, about 15 and 19 clones changed, versus around 1.1 between replicates.

Healthy donors had no documented immune events, such as infections, while sampled. Sequencing input: blood. The TCR sequence derives from a person aged 18-70 years in good health. The rearrangement uses TRBV6-4 and TRBJ2-3; 11 nucleotides match TRBD2. Here the CDR3 reads CASSGSGGADTQYF. The CDR3 nucleotides are TGTGCCAGCAGTGGTAGCGGGGGGGCCGATACGCAGTATTTT.